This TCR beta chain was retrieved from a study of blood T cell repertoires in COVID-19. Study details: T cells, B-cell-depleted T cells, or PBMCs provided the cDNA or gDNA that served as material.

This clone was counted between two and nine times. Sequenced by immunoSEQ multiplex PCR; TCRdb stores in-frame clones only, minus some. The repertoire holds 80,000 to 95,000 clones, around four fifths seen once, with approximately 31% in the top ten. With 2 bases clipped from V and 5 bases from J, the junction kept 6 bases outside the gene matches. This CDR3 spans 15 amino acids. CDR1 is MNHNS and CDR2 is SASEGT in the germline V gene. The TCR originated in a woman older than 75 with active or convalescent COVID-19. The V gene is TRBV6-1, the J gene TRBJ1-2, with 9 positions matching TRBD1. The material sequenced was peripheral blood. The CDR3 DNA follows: TGTGCCAGCAGTGAAAACACAGGGGGCTATTATGGCTACACCTTC. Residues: CASSENTGGYYGYTF.